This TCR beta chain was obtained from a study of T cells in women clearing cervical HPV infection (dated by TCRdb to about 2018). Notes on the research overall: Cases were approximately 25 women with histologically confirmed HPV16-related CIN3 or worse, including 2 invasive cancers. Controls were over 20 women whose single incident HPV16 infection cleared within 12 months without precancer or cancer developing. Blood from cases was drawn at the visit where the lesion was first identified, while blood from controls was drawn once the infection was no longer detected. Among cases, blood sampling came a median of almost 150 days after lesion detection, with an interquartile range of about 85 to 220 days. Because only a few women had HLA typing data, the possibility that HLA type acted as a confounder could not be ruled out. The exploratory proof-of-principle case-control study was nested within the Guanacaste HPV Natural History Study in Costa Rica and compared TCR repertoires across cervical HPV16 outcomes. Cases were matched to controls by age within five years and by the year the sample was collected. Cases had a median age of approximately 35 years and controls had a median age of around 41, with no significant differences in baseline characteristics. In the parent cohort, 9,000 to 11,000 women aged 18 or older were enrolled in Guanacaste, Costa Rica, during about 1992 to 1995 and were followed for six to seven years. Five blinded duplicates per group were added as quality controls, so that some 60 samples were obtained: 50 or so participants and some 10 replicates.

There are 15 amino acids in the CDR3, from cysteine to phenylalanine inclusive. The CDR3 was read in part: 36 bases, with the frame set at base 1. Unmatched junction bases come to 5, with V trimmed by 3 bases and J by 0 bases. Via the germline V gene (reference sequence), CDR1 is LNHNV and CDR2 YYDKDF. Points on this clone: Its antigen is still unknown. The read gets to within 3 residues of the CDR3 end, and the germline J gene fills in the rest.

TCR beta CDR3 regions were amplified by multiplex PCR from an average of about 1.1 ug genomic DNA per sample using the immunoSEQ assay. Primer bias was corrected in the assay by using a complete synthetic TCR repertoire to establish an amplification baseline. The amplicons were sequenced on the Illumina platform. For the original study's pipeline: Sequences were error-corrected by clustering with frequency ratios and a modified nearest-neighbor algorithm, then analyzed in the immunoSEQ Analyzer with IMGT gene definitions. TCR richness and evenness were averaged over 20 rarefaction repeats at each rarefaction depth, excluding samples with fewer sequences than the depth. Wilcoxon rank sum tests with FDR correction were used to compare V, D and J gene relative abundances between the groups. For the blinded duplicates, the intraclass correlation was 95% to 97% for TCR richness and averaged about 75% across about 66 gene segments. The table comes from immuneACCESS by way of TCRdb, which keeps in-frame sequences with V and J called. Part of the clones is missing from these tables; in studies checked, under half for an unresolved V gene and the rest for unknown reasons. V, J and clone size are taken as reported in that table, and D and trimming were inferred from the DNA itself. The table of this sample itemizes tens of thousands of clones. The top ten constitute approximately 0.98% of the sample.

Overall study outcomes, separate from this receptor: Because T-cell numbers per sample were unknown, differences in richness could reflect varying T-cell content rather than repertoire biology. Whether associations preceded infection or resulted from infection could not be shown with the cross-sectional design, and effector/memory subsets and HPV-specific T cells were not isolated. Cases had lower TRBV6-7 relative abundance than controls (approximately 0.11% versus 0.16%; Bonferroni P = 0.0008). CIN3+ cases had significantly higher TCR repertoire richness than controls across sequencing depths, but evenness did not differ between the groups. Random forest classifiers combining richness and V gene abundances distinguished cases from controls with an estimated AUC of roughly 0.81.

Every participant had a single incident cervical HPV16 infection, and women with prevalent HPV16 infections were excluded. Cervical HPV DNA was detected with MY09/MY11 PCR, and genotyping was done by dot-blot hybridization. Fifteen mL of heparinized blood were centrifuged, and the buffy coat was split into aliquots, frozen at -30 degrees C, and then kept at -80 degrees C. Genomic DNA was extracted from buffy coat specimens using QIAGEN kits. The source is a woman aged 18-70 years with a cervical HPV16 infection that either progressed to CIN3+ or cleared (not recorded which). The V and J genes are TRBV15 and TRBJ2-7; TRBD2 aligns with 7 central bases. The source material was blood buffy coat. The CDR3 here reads CATSSGVAGSYEQYF. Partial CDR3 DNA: TGTGCCACCAGCAGTGGTGTAGCGGGCTCCTACGAG. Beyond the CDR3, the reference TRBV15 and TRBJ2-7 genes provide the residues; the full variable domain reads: DAMVIQNPRYQVTQFGKPVTLSCSQTLNHNVMYWYQQKSSQAPKLLFHYYDKDFNNEADTPDNFQSRRPNTSFCFLDIRSPGLGDTAMYLCATSSGVAGSYEQYFGPGTRLTVT.